The 30 T cell receptor beta chains below all came from one sample that was sequenced in a study of OX40 agonist ivuxolimab in advanced cancers. Assay: immunoSEQ multiplex PCR; the TCRdb copy retains only in-frame clones and omits some. The sample has approximately 62,000 clones; 88% are singletons. This material consisted of CD4+ or CD8+ T cells sorted from blood, taken in a trial of the OX40 agonist ivuxolimab. The receptors were sampled from an adult with an advanced solid tumor such as melanoma, head and neck, liver or kidney cancer.

The chain joins TRBV20-1 to TRBJ1-4; D remains ambiguous. The CDR3 extends over 10 amino acids. CDR1 is DFQATT, CDR2 SNEGSKA, per germline (reference sequence). V lost 3 bases, J lost 10 bases, and 6 bases lay in between. The CDR3 region is CSAREAKLFF. In nucleotides, the CDR3 is TGCAGTGCTAGGGAAGCAAAACTGTTTTTT.

The chain combines TRBV7-2 with TRBJ1-5; TRBD1 matches at 9 bases. The germline gives CDR1 SGHTA, CDR2 FQGNSA. With V trimmed by 2 bases and J by 4 bases, 9 bases remained unmatched. The CDR3 totals 17 residues. The CDR3 region has the DNA TGTGCCAGCAGCTTAAGTTCTACAGGGGGCCCTAATCAGCCCCAGCATTTT. Protein: CASSLSSTGGPNQPQHF.

This clone was counted only a few times. This chain joins TRBV27 and TRBJ1-2, with D perhaps matching TRBD1 (5 bases). Germline V gene data show CDR1 as MNHEY and CDR2 as SMNVEV (reference sequence). This CDR3 is built from 13 residues. The V and J ends lost 4 bases and 8 bases respectively, with 14 bases between them. The CDR3 loop reads CASSSRDWGGYTF. The CDR3, as DNA: TGTGCCAGCAGTTCCCGGGATTGGGGGGGCTACACCTTC.

This clone was detected once. This sequence joins TRBV15 and TRBJ2-7; D is perhaps TRBD1 or TRBD2 (5 bases each). Trimming stripped 1 base from V and 2 bases from J, with 9 bases between. Per germline, CDR1 LNHNV and CDR2 YYDKDF (reference sequence). There are 14 residues in the CDR3. The CDR3 coding sequence is TGTGCCACCAGCAGAGGAGGGGAACCCTACGAGCAGTACTTC. It encodes CATSRGGEPYEQYF.

This chain connects TRBV5-4 to TRBJ1-6, with 9 bases identical to TRBD1. Germline loops: CDR1 SGHNT, CDR2 YYREEE (reference sequence). The CDR3 spans 14 residues. With V trimmed by 4 bases and J by 7 bases, 3 bases remained unmatched. DNA of the CDR3: TGTGCCAGCAGCCGAGACAGGGGGAATTCACCCCTCCACTTT. Encoded protein: CASSRDRGNSPLHF.

This rearrangement joins TRBV19 to TRBJ1-1; 9 nucleotides line up with TRBD1. Germline values: CDR1 LNHDA, CDR2 SQIVND (reference sequence). Unmatched junction bases numbered 7, after V lost 6 bases and J lost 8 bases. The length of the CDR3 is 13 residues. The CDR3 bases are TGTGCCAGTAGGACCGGGACAGGGAGCGAAGCTTTCTTT. It encodes CASRTGTGSEAFF.

The chain couples TRBV28 to TRBJ2-3, with 9 bases that match TRBD1. The J segment lost 2 bases and the V segment lost 10 bases, leaving 7 bases of the junction unmatched. Germline loops: CDR1 MDHEN, CDR2 SYDVKM. The CDR3 length is 14 residues. CDR3 nucleotides: TGTGCCACCCTTGACAGGGGGACCACAGATACGCAGTATTTT. Encoded protein: CATLDRGTTDTQYF.

The V gene is TRBV28, the J gene TRBJ2-1; 12 nucleotides align to TRBD2. The germline gives CDR1 MDHEN, CDR2 SYDVKM. This CDR3 is 16 amino acids long. The J segment lost 2 bases and the V segment lost 5 bases, leaving 4 bases of the junction unmatched. As DNA, the CDR3 is TGTGCCAGCAGTGGGCCTAGCGGGGGGGCCTACAATGAGCAGTTCTTC. It encodes CASSGPSGGAYNEQFF. Full variable domain (missing parts from reference TRBV28 and TRBJ2-1): DVKVTQSSRYLVKRTGEKVFLECVQDMDHENMFWYRQDPGLGLRLIYFSYDVKMKEKGDIPEGYSVSREKKERFSLILESASTNQTSMYLCASSGPSGGAYNEQFFGPGTRLTVL.

The chain uses TRBV4-2 and TRBJ1-6; D ambiguous. V was clipped by 0 bases and J by 4 bases, with 7 bases between them. This CDR3 is 15 amino acids long. Germline values: CDR1 LGHNA, CDR2 YNFKEQ. CDR3 sequence reads: CASSQDTDYNSPLHF. Here the CDR3 DNA reads TGTGCCAGCAGCCAAGACACAGATTATAATTCACCCCTCCACTTT.

The chain has TRBV29-1 and TRBJ1-4, with 9 bases fitting TRBD1. This CDR3 spans 13 amino acids. Losses at the gene ends were 6 bases for V and 11 bases for J; bases not matched to a gene: 10. The germline V gene has CDR1 SQVTM and CDR2 ANQGSEA. CDR3 in DNA: TGCAGCGTGGGGGACAGGGTGAATGGGAAACTGTTTTTT. It yields the protein CSVGDRVNGKLFF.

The V and J genes are TRBV27 and TRBJ2-1, with 8 positions matching TRBD2. Unmatched junction bases numbered 16, after V lost 9 bases and J lost 6 bases. Germline V gene data show CDR1 as MNHEY and CDR2 as SMNVEV (reference sequence). The CDR3 is 16 amino acids. The CDR3 spells CASLRFRAGVSNEQFF. CDR3 in DNA: TGTGCCAGTCTACGTTTTCGAGCGGGAGTTTCCAATGAGCAGTTCTTC.

This rearrangement joins TRBV4-1 to TRBJ1-1; D is uncertain. The CDR3 sequence is 16 residues long. The V gene lost 0 bases and the J gene lost 0 bases, with 11 bases spanning the gap. The germline gives CDR1 MGHRA, CDR2 YSYEKL. This chain's CDR3 is CASSQEGQKLNTEAFF. The CDR3 bases are TGCGCCAGCAGCCAAGAAGGTCAGAAGTTGAACACTGAAGCTTTCTTT.

This chain joins TRBV5-5 and TRBJ1-1; D call uncertain. This CDR3 comprises 14 residues. V dropped 2 bases and J dropped 1 base, with 9 bases sitting between them. Per the germline V gene, CDR1 is SGHKS and CDR2 is YYEKEE (reference sequence). Written as DNA, the CDR3 is TGTGCCAGCAGCTTTGCCATGTCGAACACTGAAGCTTTCTTT. It yields the protein CASSFAMSNTEAFF. Drawing the rest from reference TRBV5-5 and TRBJ1-1, the complete variable domain is DAGVTQSPTHLIKTRGQQVTLRCSPISGHKSVSWYQQVLGQGPQFIFQYYEKEERGRGNFPDRFSARQFPNYSSELNVNALLLGDSALYLCASSFAMSNTEAFFGQGTRLTVV.

J is TRBJ2-2 and V is TRBV5-1; TRBD2 aligns across 9 bases. The CDR3 loop spans 16 amino acids. CDR1 is SGHRS, CDR2 YFSETQ, per germline. Losses at the gene ends were 2 bases for V and 7 bases for J; bases not matched to a gene: 9. The CDR3 region is CASSFDSGRRFGELFF. The CDR3 DNA reads TGCGCCAGCAGCTTCGATAGCGGGAGACGGTTCGGGGAGCTGTTTTTT. The full variable domain, completed using reference TRBV5-1 and TRBJ2-2, is KAGVTQTPRYLIKTRGQQVTLSCSPISGHRSVSWYQQTPGQGLQFLFEYFSETQRNKGNFPGRFSGRQFSNSRSEMNVSTLELGDSALYLCASSFDSGRRFGELFFGEGSRLTVL.

V and J are TRBV11-1 and TRBJ1-2; no firm D call. Trimming left V 2 bases short and J 8 bases short, with 12 bases between. Germline V CDR1 and CDR2: SGHAT, FQDESV (reference sequence). CDR3 length equals 13 residues. The CDR3 sequence: CASSLRQSPGYTF. CDR3 DNA: TGTGCCAGCAGCTTACGTCAGAGTCCGGGCTACACCTTC.

CDR3 sequence (DNA): TGTGCCATCAGTAGAGGGACGGGAAATTCACCCCTCCACTTT. Translating it yields CAISRGTGNSPLHF. The chain employs TRBV10-3 and TRBJ1-6, with D maybe TRBD1 (5 bases). The CDR3 is made up of 14 amino acids. The V end lost 5 bases, the J end lost 7 bases, and 12 bases lay between the germline ends. Germline CDR1 is ENHRY and CDR2 is SYGVKD.

This clone was found a few times. This rearrangement joins TRBV28 to TRBJ1-1; D is undetermined. Trimming took off 5 bases at V and 4 bases at J, with 5 bases between the two ends. Per germline, CDR1 MDHEN and CDR2 SYDVKM. The CDR3 is 11 residues long. CDR3 DNA: TGTGCCAGCAGTAATATCACTGAAGCTTTCTTT. As protein: CASSNITEAFF. Together with reference TRBV28 and TRBJ1-1, the CDR3 gives the full variable domain: DVKVTQSSRYLVKRTGEKVFLECVQDMDHENMFWYRQDPGLGLRLIYFSYDVKMKEKGDIPEGYSVSREKKERFSLILESASTNQTSMYLCASSNITEAFFGQGTRLTVV.

This clone appeared a few times. The J gene is TRBJ2-7, the V gene TRBV6-5; a possible D gene is TRBD2 (6 bases). Trimming cost V 7 bases and J 2 bases, with 12 bases left between them. Germline V gives CDR1 MNHEY, CDR2 SVGAGI. The CDR3 extends over 13 amino acids. The CDR3 sequence: CASTPGLAYEQYF. The CDR3 DNA reads TGTGCCAGCACCCCGGGACTTGCCTACGAGCAGTACTTC.

This chain uses TRBV6-5 with TRBJ1-2; D not certain. Germline assignment: CDR1 MNHEY and CDR2 SVGAGI. V lost 2 bases to trimming and J lost 4 bases, with 2 bases between them. The CDR3 spans 11 residues. The CDR3 DNA sequence: TGTGCCAGCAGTTACCCCTATGGCTACACCTTC. Residues: CASSYPYGYTF.

The rearrangement links TRBV11-2 to TRBJ2-2, with D perhaps matching TRBD1 or TRBD2 (5 bases each). This CDR3 is 16 amino acids long. Between the trimmed V and J ends, which lost 5 bases and 2 bases, there was a span of 15 bases. Per germline, CDR1 SGHAT and CDR2 FQNNGV. CDR3 DNA sequence: TGTGCCAGCAGCGCGCAGGGACCGGGCAACACCGGGGAGCTGTTTTTT. Residues: CASSAQGPGNTGELFF.

This clone was detected once. The rearrangement uses TRBV7-2 and TRBJ1-4; TRBD1 agrees at 9 bases. CDR1 and CDR2 (germline): SGHTA, FQGNSA. The J segment lost 5 bases and the V segment lost 5 bases, leaving 9 bases of the junction unmatched. The length of the CDR3 is 16 residues. The chain's CDR3 is CASSPQTGGGNEKLFF. The DNA for the CDR3 is TGTGCCAGCAGCCCCCAGACAGGGGGAGGGAATGAAAAACTGTTTTTT.

This clone was observed once. The chain combines TRBV9 with TRBJ1-1, with 8 bases identical to TRBD1. Germline CDR1 reads SGDLS; CDR2 reads YYNGEE. The V gene end was trimmed by 4 bases and the J gene end by 4 bases; junction bases not matched to a gene: 9. The CDR3 sequence is 15 residues long. CDR3 sequence (DNA): TGTGCCAGCAGCACCGACGGACAGGGTGGCACTGAAGCTTTCTTT. It specifies CASSTDGQGGTEAFF. Full variable domain (missing parts from reference TRBV9 and TRBJ1-1): DSGVTQTPKHLITATGQRVTLRCSPRSGDLSVYWYQQSLDQGLQFLIQYYNGEERAKGNILERFSAQQFPDLHSELNLSSLELGDSALYFCASSTDGQGGTEAFFGQGTRLTVV.

This rearrangement joins TRBV5-1 to TRBJ1-2; 8 positions match TRBD1. CDR3 size: 17 residues. The germline V gene encodes CDR1 SGHRS and CDR2 YFSETQ. J was trimmed by 3 bases and V by 3 bases; bases with no gene match: 13. The CDR3 spells CASSSPPTGDVDYGYTF. For the CDR3, the DNA is TGCGCCAGCAGCTCACCGCCGACAGGGGACGTGGACTATGGCTACACCTTC.

The rearrangement links TRBV7-9 to TRBJ1-1; 9 bases line up with TRBD1. J gave up 3 bases and V 1 base, and 3 bases lay outside the gene matches. Germline V gene data show CDR1 as SEHNR and CDR2 as FQNEAQ (reference sequence). The CDR3 runs 15 residues. CDR3 amino acids: CASSLGDREHTEAFF. Written as DNA, the CDR3 is TGTGCCAGCAGCTTAGGGGACAGGGAACACACTGAAGCTTTCTTT.

The CDR3 loop reads CASSLGGIGEQFF. CDR3 DNA sequence: TGTGCCAGCAGTTTGGGGGGAATAGGTGAGCAGTTCTTC. This sequence joins TRBV27 and TRBJ2-1; TRBD2 might be the D (6 bases). Germline V gene lookup returns CDR1 MNHEY and CDR2 SMNVEV (reference sequence). V was trimmed by 3 bases and J by 9 bases, leaving 12 bases between them. The CDR3 consists of 13 residues.

This clone was seen just once. V usage is TRBV11-3 and J usage is TRBJ2-5; no clear D gene. The CDR3 has 12 residues. CDR1 is SGHNT, CDR2 YENEEA, per germline. V was cut by 1 base and J by 5 bases, with 5 bases left in between. The CDR3 reads CASSLGKETQYF. The CDR3 DNA reads as TGTGCCAGCAGCTTAGGGAAGGAGACCCAGTACTTC.

The chain is built from TRBV6-1 and TRBJ1-5; no clear D gene. The CDR3 has 15 residues. Trimming shortened V by 4 bases and J by 3 bases, and 13 bases separated the two germline ends. Germline lookup yields CDR1 MNHNS and CDR2 SASEGT. The CDR3 bases are TGTGCCAGCAGTGCGACTGTGGGGATCAATCAGCCCCAGCATTTT. Translated: CASSATVGINQPQHF.

The chain couples TRBV6-5 to TRBJ2-1, with D perhaps TRBD2 (5 bases). This CDR3 is built from 15 residues. The germline V and J ends were trimmed by 6 bases and 0 bases, with 12 bases remaining between them. Germline CDR1 and CDR2: MNHEY and SVGAGI. CDR3 sequence (DNA): TGTGCCAGCAGGAGGGCGGCTAGCTCCTACAATGAGCAGTTCTTC. Translating gives CASRRAASSYNEQFF.

The chain links TRBV6-1 to TRBJ2-7, with 8 nucleotides matching TRBD2. Germline CDR1 MNHNS, CDR2 SASEGT. Unmatched junction bases numbered 11, after V lost 9 bases and J lost 7 bases. The CDR3 length is 13 residues. The CDR3 DNA reads as TGTGCCAGTAAGCGGGAGAGCATTGGGGAGCAGTACTTC. It translates to CASKRESIGEQYF.

The chain has TRBV4-3 and TRBJ2-7; 9 nucleotides match TRBD2. V shed 2 bases and J 6 bases; nucleotides not matched to a gene: 5. Germline loops: CDR1 LGHNA, CDR2 YSLEER. The CDR3 consists of 14 residues. DNA for the CDR3: TGCGCCAGCAGCCAATTAGCGGGAGCGTCCGAGCAGTACTTC. Amino acids: CASSQLAGASEQYF.